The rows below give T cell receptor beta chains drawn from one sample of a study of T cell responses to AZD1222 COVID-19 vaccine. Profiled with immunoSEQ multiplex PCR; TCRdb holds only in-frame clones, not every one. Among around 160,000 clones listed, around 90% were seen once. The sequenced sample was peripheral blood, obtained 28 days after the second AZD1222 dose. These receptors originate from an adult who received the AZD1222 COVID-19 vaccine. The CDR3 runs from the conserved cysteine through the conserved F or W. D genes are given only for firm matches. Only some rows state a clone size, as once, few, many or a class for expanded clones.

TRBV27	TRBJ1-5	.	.	TGTGCCAGCAGTTTAACGGACAGTGGACAGCCCCAGCATTTT	CASSLTDSGQPQHF
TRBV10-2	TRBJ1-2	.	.	TGCGCCAGCAGTGGGGGCGCGGATGGCTACACCTTC	CASSGGADGYTF
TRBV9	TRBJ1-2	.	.	TGTGCCAGCAGCGTACCCTCCTTCCCTAACTATGGCTACACCTTC	CASSVPSFPNYGYTF
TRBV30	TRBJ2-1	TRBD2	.	TGTGCCTCCCCTACAGTAGGCGGGAGGCCCTACAATGAGCAGTTCTTC	CASPTVGGRPYNEQFF
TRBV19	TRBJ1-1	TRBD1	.	TGTGCCAGTAGAACCACATCTGGACAGGCCGAAGCTTTCTTT	CASRTTSGQAEAFF
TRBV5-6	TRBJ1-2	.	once	TGTGCCAGCAGCTTGGGCGAGGAGGACTATGGCTACACCTTC	CASSLGEEDYGYTF
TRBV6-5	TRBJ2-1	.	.	TGTGCCAGCGGCGGGGACGGGACTTACAATGAGCAGTTCTTC	CASGGDGTYNEQFF
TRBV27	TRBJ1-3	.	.	TGTGCCAGCCGAGACACTAGCTCTGGAAACACCATATATTTT	CASRDTSSGNTIYF
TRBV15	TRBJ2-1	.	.	TGTGCCACCAGCAGAGATGAGGGAGCTTTTTTCTTC	CATSRDEGAFFF
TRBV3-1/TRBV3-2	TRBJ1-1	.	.	TGTGCCAGCAGCCTTCAGTTGAACACTGAAGCTTTCTTT	CASSLQLNTEAFF
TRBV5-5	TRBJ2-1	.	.	TGTGCCAGCAGCTTCGGGGCCCAGTTCTTC	CASSFGAQFF
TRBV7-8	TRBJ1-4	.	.	TGTGCCAGCAGCTTAGACAGAAGACCTAATGAAAAACTGTTTTTT	CASSLDRRPNEKLFF
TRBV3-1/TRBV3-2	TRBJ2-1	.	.	TGTGCCAGCAGTGGCAACAGGGTCGAGCAGTTCTTC	CASSGNRVEQFF
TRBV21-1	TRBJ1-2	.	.	TGTGCCCCGAGGGGGGGGGCCGACGATGGCTACACCTTC	CAPRGGADDGYTF
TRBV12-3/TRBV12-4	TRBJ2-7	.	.	TGTGCCAGCACCGACAGGTTGTATTACGAGCAGTACTTC	CASTDRLYYEQYF
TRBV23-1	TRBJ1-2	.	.	TGCGCCAGCACCCGGGGGAGGGTCGGCTATGGCTACACCTTC	CASTRGRVGYGYTF
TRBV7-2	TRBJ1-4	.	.	TGTGCCAGCAGCTTAGGCCAGCGGGAAAAACTGTTTTTT	CASSLGQREKLFF
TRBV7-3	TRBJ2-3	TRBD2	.	TGTGCCAGCAGCTTAATGGCCACTAGCGGCACAGATACGCAGTATTTT	CASSLMATSGTDTQYF
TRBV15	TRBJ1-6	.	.	TGTGCCACCAGCATAGATCCTACACGAAATAATTCACCCCTCCACTTT	CATSIDPTRNNSPLHF
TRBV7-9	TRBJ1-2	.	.	TGTGCCAGCAGCTTAGAGGAGGCGGCTAACTATGGCTACACCTTC	CASSLEEAANYGYTF
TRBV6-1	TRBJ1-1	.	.	TGTGCCAGCAGTGAAGGGAGAGGTGGGGCTGAAGCTTTCTTT	CASSEGRGGAEAFF
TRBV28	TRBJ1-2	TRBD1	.	TGTGCCAGCAGCCCACCAGGGGGGTCCGCCTATGGCTACACCTTC	CASSPPGGSAYGYTF
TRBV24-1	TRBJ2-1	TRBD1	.	TGTGCCACCAGTGATTCCGGGACAGGGGGGCATGAGCAGTTCTTC	CATSDSGTGGHEQFF
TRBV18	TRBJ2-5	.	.	TGTGCCAGCTCACCACTCCCCTACTCGGCAGGGGAAGAGACCCAGTACTTC	CASSPLPYSAGEETQYF
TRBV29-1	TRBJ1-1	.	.	TGCAGCGTCCGACCTCACACTGAAGCTTTCTTT	CSVRPHTEAFF
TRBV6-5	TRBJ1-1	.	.	TGTGCCAGCGGATTCAGCAGCACTGAAGCTTTCTTT	CASGFSSTEAFF
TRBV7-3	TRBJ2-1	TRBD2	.	TGTGCCAGCAGCTTAAGTACTAGCGGGGTTGAGCAGTTCTTC	CASSLSTSGVEQFF
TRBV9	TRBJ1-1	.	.	TGTGCCAGCAGCGCCATTTCAGGGCGTACTGAAGCTTTCTTT	CASSAISGRTEAFF
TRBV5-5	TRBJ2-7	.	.	TGTGCCAGCAGCCCTCGCCGCGCAAACTACGAGCAGTACTTC	CASSPRRANYEQYF
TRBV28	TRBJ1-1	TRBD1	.	TGTGCCAGCAGCGTTACGTCGGGACAGGGGAACACTGAAGCTTTCTTT	CASSVTSGQGNTEAFF
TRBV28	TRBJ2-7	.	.	TGTGCCAGCAGTTTAGGCGGGGCAATGGACGAGCAGTACTTC	CASSLGGAMDEQYF
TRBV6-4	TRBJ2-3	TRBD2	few	TGTGCCAGCAGCGGGACTAGCGGGGACACAGATACGCAGTATTTT	CASSGTSGDTDTQYF
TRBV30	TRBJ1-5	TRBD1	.	TGTGCCTGGAGTGCCGGGACAGGGATCAATCAGCCCCAGCATTTT	CAWSAGTGINQPQHF
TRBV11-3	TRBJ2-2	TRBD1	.	TGTGCCAGCAGCCTCGGACAGGGGGCGGCCGGGGAGCTGTTTTTT	CASSLGQGAAGELFF
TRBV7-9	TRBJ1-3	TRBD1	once	TGTGCCGGAGGTAACAGGGGGAGCTCTGGAAACACCATATATTTT	CAGGNRGSSGNTIYF
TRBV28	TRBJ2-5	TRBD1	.	TGTGCCAGCAGTTCCCCAGGACAGGTTCAAGAGACCCAGTACTTC	CASSSPGQVQETQYF
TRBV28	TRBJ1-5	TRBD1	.	TGTGCCAGCAGCCCCAGGGGGATCTCAGGGCAGCCCCAGCATTTT	CASSPRGISGQPQHF
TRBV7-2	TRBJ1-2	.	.	TGTGCCAGCAGCTTAATCTGGGGGTTTGAGCAGGGGAATGGTGGCTACACCTTC	CASSLIWGFEQGNGGYTF
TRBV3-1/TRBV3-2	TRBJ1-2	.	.	TGTGCCAGCAGCCAAGGGGCCGCGTTTGGCTACACCTTC	CASSQGAAFGYTF
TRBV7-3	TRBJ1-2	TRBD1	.	TGTGCCAGCAGCTTCCTCCCACAGGGGGGTGGCTACACCTTC	CASSFLPQGGGYTF
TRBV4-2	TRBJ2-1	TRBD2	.	TGTGCCAGCAGCCAAGACGTAGCGGGGGGTGAGCAGTTCTTC	CASSQDVAGGEQFF
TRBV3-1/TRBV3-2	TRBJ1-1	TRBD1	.	TGTGCCAGCAGCCAAAGGGGCAGGGGGCTATCTGAAGCTTTCTTT	CASSQRGRGLSEAFF
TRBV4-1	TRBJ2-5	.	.	TGCGCCAGCAGCCAAGTGGTAGCGGTACAAGAGACCCAGTACTTC	CASSQVVAVQETQYF
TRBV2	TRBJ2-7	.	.	TGTGCCAGCAGTGAATTAGCGGCCTACGAGCAGTACTTC	CASSELAAYEQYF
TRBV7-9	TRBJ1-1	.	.	TGTGCCAGCAGCTTAGGTGGGGTTGGGACTGAAGCTTTCTTT	CASSLGGVGTEAFF
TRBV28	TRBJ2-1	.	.	TGTGCCAGCGTCCAGGGGGGGGATGAGCAGTTCTTC	CASVQGGDEQFF
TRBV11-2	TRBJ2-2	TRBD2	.	TGTGCCAGCAGCTTCACTAGCGGTAGAGCCACCGGGGAGCTGTTTTTT	CASSFTSGRATGELFF
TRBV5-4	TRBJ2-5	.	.	TGTGCCAGCAGCTTGGGTCAAGAGACCCAGTACTTC	CASSLGQETQYF
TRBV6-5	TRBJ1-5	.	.	TGTGCCAGCAGTTACGACAGGAATAGCAATCAGCCCCAGCATTTT	CASSYDRNSNQPQHF
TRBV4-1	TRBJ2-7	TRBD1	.	TGCGCCAGCAGCCAGGCGCACCGGGACAGCTATCTTTACGAGCAGTACTTC	CASSQAHRDSYLYEQYF
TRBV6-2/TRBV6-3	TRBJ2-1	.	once	TGTGCCAGCAGATACCCTCAGCTTGAGCAGTTCTTC	CASRYPQLEQFF
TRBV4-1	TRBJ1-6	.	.	TGCGCCAGCAGCCAGAACAGGATTCGGTACCTTTTTTGTTCACCCCTCCACTTT	CASSQNRIRYLFCSPLHF
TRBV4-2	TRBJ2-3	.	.	TGTGCCAGCAGCCAAGATTTGGCGGGGGCCCCTCCAGATACGCAGTATTTT	CASSQDLAGAPPDTQYF
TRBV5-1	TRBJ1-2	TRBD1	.	TGCGCCAGCCACGCGGGACAGGGCTTAGACTATGGCTACACCTTC	CASHAGQGLDYGYTF
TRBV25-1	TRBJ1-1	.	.	TGTGCCAGCAGTGTTTCTTTCGACACTGAAGCTTTCTTT	CASSVSFDTEAFF
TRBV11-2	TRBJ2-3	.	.	TGTGCCAGCAGCTTGAGAAACTCCCACACAGATACGCAGTATTTT	CASSLRNSHTDTQYF
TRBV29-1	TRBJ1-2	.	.	TGCAGCGTTGGGGGACCCGGGGGCTACACCTTC	CSVGGPGGYTF